This TCR beta chain was recovered during a study of spatial heterogeneity in lung cancer (dated by TCRdb to between 2019 and 2020). Regarding the study in general: Beta-chain transcripts were consistently detected in greater numbers than alpha-chain transcripts, which likely reflected higher beta-chain transcript abundance. A strong correlation was found between TCR transcript counts in tumor regions and a T cell transcriptional module score from matched bulk RNA-seq. In the raw uncorrected reads, each unique combination of TCR and UMI appeared more than ten times on average. The study quantitatively compared TCR alpha and beta repertoires across multiple tumor regions, matched nontumor lung and blood in non-small cell lung cancer. The study linked features of the TCR repertoire to counts of nonsynonymous mutations, which were determined by whole-exome sequencing of tumor tissue. At surgery, both alpha and beta chains were TCR-sequenced in 200 to 250 tumor regions, 63 to 80 matched nontumor lung samples and a few dozen PBMC samples. Paper-wide results and their limitations: The count of ubiquitous expanded TCRs correlated with the count of ubiquitous nonsynonymous mutations, and the count of regional expanded TCRs correlated with the count of regional nonsynonymous mutations. The number of expanded intratumoral alpha and beta TCRs correlated with the tumor nonsynonymous mutation count. TCR-seq coverage of tumor T cells was estimated to be only 7% to 7.5% for alpha chains and more than 11% for beta chains. Confirming at a functional level the hypothesis that regional TCRs recognize regional mutations was considered to require additional single-cell paired TCR alpha and beta sequencing.

The time point label corresponds to: sample taken at primary tumor resection. Donors were some 70 patients with early-stage, untreated non-small cell lung cancer from the lung TRACERx cohort. Without any cell sorting, TCR sequencing was performed on whole RNA extracted either from tumor and nontumor lung tissue or from cryopreserved PBMC samples. A patient was chosen for TCR sequencing only when enough RNA was available from at least two tumor regions. Before being selected, tumor and adjacent nontumor lung specimens were reviewed by a lung pathologist. The library was produced with 5' RACE. For sequencing, a NextSeq 500 was employed. To allow correction of PCR and sequencing errors, the TCR library protocol tagged every TCR cDNA molecule with a unique molecular identifier. The authors' analysis ran thus. TCR identification, UMI-based error correction and CDR3 extraction were all carried out with Decombinator tools. Expanded TCRs were defined as those above a frequency of 2 per 1,000, corresponding to the top 1% of the tumor frequency distribution. Expanded tumor TCRs were classed as regional if statistically deemed absent (corrected P<0.05) from at least one tumor region, otherwise ubiquitous. Renyi diversity was calculated using the R vegan package after each repertoire was subsampled 100 times to 5,000 TCRs. To build CDR3 similarity networks, amino acid triplet string-kernel similarity was used, and CDR3s were connected when their pairwise similarity was above 0.82. The raw public reads went through TCRdb reprocessing: fastp at Q25, MiXCR clone calling, in-frame beta chains kept. Rows merge per CDR3 protein into single entries with the most common DNA and genes. It is TCRdb's table, rather than the study itself, that gives the V and J calls and clone size. The sample yields 950 to 1,500 distinct CDR3 sequences; 15% to 19% were counted once. The top ten constitute over 20% of the sample.

This clonotype was seen more than once but under ten times. Its antigen specificity is not known. There are no base qualities to consult, and no much larger clone falls within one base. The CDR3 starts with the cysteine, ends with the phenylalanine, and has 15 residues. The retained sequence is limited to the CDR3, 45 bases, with the frame set at the first base. CDR1 and CDR2 were assigned from the germline V gene (reference sequence) as GTSNPN and SVGIG. Trimming accounts for 1 base at V and 5 bases at J, while the number of junction bases matched to no gene is 9. The chain is assembled from TRBV30 and TRBJ1-1; 8 bases in between match TRBD1. The sample was lung tumor tissue, taken at surgery. This sequence was found in a male donor with early-stage non-small cell lung cancer. The DNA reads as follows: TGTGCCTGGAGTGAGATGACAGGGGTGTGGACTGAAGCTTTCTTT. This sequence encodes CAWSEMTGVWTEAFF.